This is a list of T cell receptor beta chains from one sample in a study of blood T cell repertoires in COVID-19. Only in-frame clones appear in the TCRdb table, and some are missing; sequencing was by immunoSEQ multiplex PCR. The repertoire has under 350,000 clones, just over 85% of them found once; the top ten carry around 4.4%. The sequencing input was PBMCs or T cells enriched from blood (not recorded which). Every receptor here comes from a middle-aged woman with acute COVID-19. The CDR3 runs from the conserved cysteine through the conserved F or W.

>TRBV4-3|TRBJ2-3
CASSQDLQGADTQYF
>TRBV12-3/TRBV12-4|TRBJ2-5
CASSTRETQYF
>TRBV28|TRBJ1-5
CASKLTGHQPQHF
>TRBV7-6|TRBJ2-1
CASRPAPADYNEQFF
>TRBV7-2|TRBJ1-3
CASSQIGALGNTIYF
>TRBV7-2|TRBJ1-6
CASTAVGNSPLHF
>TRBV11-1|TRBJ2-1
CASSRDSSSYNEQFF
>TRBV28|TRBJ1-2
CASSSPELQGALYGYTF
>TRBV4-1|TRBJ2-7
CASSQEGRRVHEQYF
>TRBV20-1|TRBJ1-1
CSASSPGPGGTEAFF
>TRBV4-3|TRBJ1-2
CASSHPLTGGNGYTF
>TRBV6-1|TRBJ2-7
CASSEAVSGKGEQYF
>TRBV28|TRBJ1-4
CASSYRGATNEKLFF
>TRBV19|TRBJ2-1
CASSSQGESYNEQFF